Listed below are T cell receptor beta chains from one sample, sequenced in a study of blood T cell repertoires in COVID-19. TCRdb's table, derived via immunoSEQ multiplex PCR, lists solely in-frame clones and lacks some. Of over 60,000 clones in the sample, 80% to 85% are singletons; the top ten hold 9.2%. Sequenced sample: peripheral blood. The receptors here all came from a human donor in a cohort sampled during active COVID-19. Both conserved end residues are part of each CDR3. A D gene is named only where the DNA matches it firmly. The listing skips clone size in some rows; elsewhere it reads once, few, many or a size class.

j_call: TRBJ1-1
d_call: -
v_call: TRBV6-5
clone_size: -
cdr3_aa: CASSTRDSNTEAFF
cdr3_nt: TGTGCCAGCAGTACTCGCGACAGTAACACTGAAGCTTTCTTT

j_call: TRBJ2-1
d_call: TRBD2
v_call: TRBV28
clone_size: few
cdr3_aa: CASTSTRWTSGRVDEQFF
cdr3_nt: TGTGCCAGCACCTCTACCCGATGGACTAGCGGGAGGGTTGATGAGCAGTTCTTC

j_call: TRBJ2-5
d_call: TRBD1
v_call: TRBV19
clone_size: -
cdr3_aa: CASTTPRDSLSTTMYF
cdr3_nt: TGTGCCAGTACTACTCCCCGGGACAGCCTCTCGACAACGATGTACTTC

j_call: TRBJ2-3
d_call: -
v_call: TRBV7-8
clone_size: -
cdr3_aa: CASSLLTQSTDTQYF
cdr3_nt: TGTGCCAGCAGCTTACTCACCCAGAGCACAGATACGCAGTATTTT

j_call: TRBJ2-1
d_call: -
v_call: TRBV2
clone_size: -
cdr3_aa: CASSPLGPTGNEQFF
cdr3_nt: TGTGCCAGCAGCCCACTGGGGCCGACCGGGAATGAGCAGTTCTTC

j_call: TRBJ2-3
d_call: -
v_call: TRBV7-2
clone_size: -
cdr3_aa: CASSLNMGRRDTQYF
cdr3_nt: TGTGCCAGCAGCTTAAATATGGGCAGACGGGATACGCAGTATTTT

j_call: TRBJ2-1
d_call: -
v_call: TRBV5-6
clone_size: -
cdr3_aa: CASSLGQGTDEQFF
cdr3_nt: TGTGCCAGCAGCTTGGGGCAGGGGACCGATGAGCAGTTCTTC

j_call: TRBJ2-7
d_call: -
v_call: TRBV28
clone_size: -
cdr3_aa: CASSPGEGSEQYF
cdr3_nt: TGTGCCAGCAGTCCCGGTGAGGGAAGCGAGCAGTACTTC

j_call: TRBJ1-2
d_call: TRBD1
v_call: TRBV7-2
clone_size: few
cdr3_aa: CASSPPRQGAYGYTF
cdr3_nt: TGTGCCAGCAGCCCGCCACGACAGGGGGCGTATGGCTACACCTTC

j_call: TRBJ2-7
d_call: TRBD1
v_call: TRBV4-2
clone_size: -
cdr3_aa: CASSHATGGDHYEQYF
cdr3_nt: TGTGCCAGCAGCCATGCGACAGGGGGGGACCATTACGAGCAGTACTTC

j_call: TRBJ1-2
d_call: -
v_call: TRBV5-1
clone_size: -
cdr3_aa: CASSQGLGGYTF
cdr3_nt: TGCGCCAGCAGCCAGGGATTGGGCGGCTACACCTTC

j_call: TRBJ1-1
d_call: TRBD1
v_call: TRBV5-5
clone_size: many
cdr3_aa: CASSLEAGGSSTEAFF
cdr3_nt: TGTGCCAGCAGCTTGGAGGCAGGGGGCAGCAGCACTGAAGCTTTCTTT

j_call: TRBJ1-2
d_call: -
v_call: TRBV5-8
clone_size: few
cdr3_aa: CASSRPQPYGYTF
cdr3_nt: TGTGCCAGCAGCCGACCACAGCCTTATGGCTACACCTTC

j_call: TRBJ2-7
d_call: -
v_call: TRBV2
clone_size: -
cdr3_aa: CASKSLKAYEQYF
cdr3_nt: TGTGCCAGCAAAAGCCTTAAAGCCTACGAGCAGTACTTC

j_call: TRBJ2-7
d_call: TRBD2
v_call: TRBV7-6
clone_size: -
cdr3_aa: CASSPVGGGFYEQYF
cdr3_nt: TGTGCCAGCAGCCCCGTGGGGGGGGGATTTTACGAGCAGTACTTC

j_call: TRBJ1-1
d_call: -
v_call: TRBV5-1
clone_size: -
cdr3_aa: CASSYHITTGEAEAFF
cdr3_nt: TGCGCCAGCAGCTATCATATAACGACAGGAGAAGCTGAAGCTTTCTTT

j_call: TRBJ2-2
d_call: TRBD1
v_call: TRBV28
clone_size: -
cdr3_aa: CASSLPGQGLKTGELFF
cdr3_nt: TGTGCCAGCAGTCTGCCGGGACAGGGATTGAAGACCGGGGAGCTGTTTTTT

j_call: TRBJ1-1
d_call: -
v_call: TRBV7-9
clone_size: -
cdr3_aa: CASSLDAALNTEAFF
cdr3_nt: TGTGCCAGCAGCTTAGACGCGGCCCTGAACACTGAAGCTTTCTTT

j_call: TRBJ1-3
d_call: TRBD1
v_call: TRBV4-1
clone_size: few
cdr3_aa: CASSQTPGQGFGNTIYF
cdr3_nt: TGCGCCAGCAGCCAAACACCGGGACAGGGTTTTGGAAACACCATATATTTT

j_call: TRBJ1-4
d_call: -
v_call: TRBV5-8
clone_size: -
cdr3_aa: CASSEKGVATNEKLFF
cdr3_nt: TGTGCCAGCAGTGAAAAAGGGGTTGCAACTAATGAAAAACTGTTTTTT

j_call: TRBJ1-2
d_call: -
v_call: TRBV24-1
clone_size: -
cdr3_aa: CATSTGAGGYTF
cdr3_nt: TGTGCCACCAGTACAGGTGCAGGGGGCTACACCTTC

j_call: TRBJ1-1
d_call: -
v_call: TRBV5-1
clone_size: -
cdr3_aa: CASSPVGEGSTEAFF
cdr3_nt: TGCGCCAGCAGCCCGGTGGGGGAGGGGAGCACTGAAGCTTTCTTT

j_call: TRBJ1-2
d_call: -
v_call: TRBV6-5
clone_size: once
cdr3_aa: CASNSGFYGYTF
cdr3_nt: TGTGCCAGCAATTCCGGGTTCTATGGCTACACCTTC

j_call: TRBJ1-2
d_call: -
v_call: TRBV6-5
clone_size: -
cdr3_aa: CASSYDRGGGYTF
cdr3_nt: TGTGCCAGCAGTTACGACCGGGGGGGTGGCTACACCTTC

j_call: TRBJ2-1
d_call: -
v_call: TRBV28
clone_size: -
cdr3_aa: CASSLEGQYNEQFF
cdr3_nt: TGTGCCAGCAGTTTGGAGGGACAGTATAATGAGCAGTTCTTC

j_call: TRBJ1-1
d_call: TRBD1
v_call: TRBV30
clone_size: -
cdr3_aa: CAWSVLPGQGRGAEAFF
cdr3_nt: TGTGCCTGGAGTGTCCTACCGGGACAGGGACGGGGCGCTGAAGCTTTCTTT

j_call: TRBJ1-2
d_call: -
v_call: TRBV9
clone_size: -
cdr3_aa: CASSVGSEANYGYTF
cdr3_nt: TGTGCCAGCAGCGTGGGTTCGGAGGCTAACTATGGCTACACCTTC

j_call: TRBJ1-4
d_call: TRBD1
v_call: TRBV5-8
clone_size: -
cdr3_aa: CASSKVGTGNEKLFF
cdr3_nt: TGTGCCAGCAGCAAGGTGGGGACAGGGAATGAAAAACTGTTTTTT

j_call: TRBJ2-7
d_call: TRBD2
v_call: TRBV7-6
clone_size: -
cdr3_aa: CASSSTSGTYEQYF
cdr3_nt: TGTGCCAGCAGCTCGACTAGCGGGACCTACGAGCAGTACTTC

j_call: TRBJ2-5
d_call: TRBD1
v_call: TRBV24-1
clone_size: -
cdr3_aa: CATSDFTDREETQYF
cdr3_nt: TGTGCCACCAGTGATTTCACGGACAGGGAAGAGACCCAGTACTTC

j_call: TRBJ1-1
d_call: -
v_call: TRBV20-1
clone_size: -
cdr3_aa: CSASWQAGTEAFF
cdr3_nt: TGCAGTGCTAGTTGGCAGGCGGGGACTGAAGCTTTCTTT

j_call: TRBJ2-2
d_call: -
v_call: TRBV7-2
clone_size: -
cdr3_aa: CASSLVGGTGELFF
cdr3_nt: TGTGCCAGCAGCTTAGTGGGGGGCACCGGGGAGCTGTTTTTT

j_call: TRBJ1-6
d_call: -
v_call: TRBV6-5
clone_size: -
cdr3_aa: CASSYASVYNSPLHF
cdr3_nt: TGTGCCAGCAGTTACGCAAGCGTCTATAATTCACCCCTCCACTTT

j_call: TRBJ1-6
d_call: -
v_call: TRBV25-1
clone_size: -
cdr3_aa: CASSEYVGGNSPLHF
cdr3_nt: TGTGCCAGCAGTGAATATGTGGGGGGGAATTCACCCCTCCACTTT

j_call: TRBJ1-2
d_call: -
v_call: TRBV15
clone_size: -
cdr3_aa: CATSRGGVGYTF
cdr3_nt: TGTGCCACCAGCAGAGGCGGAGTAGGCTACACCTTC

j_call: TRBJ1-6
d_call: -
v_call: TRBV13
clone_size: once
cdr3_aa: CASSVGGRDSPLHF
cdr3_nt: TGTGCCAGCAGCGTCGGGGGAAGGGATTCACCCCTCCACTTT

j_call: TRBJ1-2
d_call: -
v_call: TRBV11-2
clone_size: -
cdr3_aa: CASSSVWGRYPYGYTF
cdr3_nt: TGTGCCAGCAGCTCCGTCTGGGGGAGGTATCCGTATGGCTACACCTTC

j_call: TRBJ2-5
d_call: -
v_call: TRBV10-3
clone_size: -
cdr3_aa: CAISPLGETQYF
cdr3_nt: TGTGCCATCAGTCCCCTCGGGGAGACCCAGTACTTC

j_call: TRBJ1-2
d_call: -
v_call: TRBV4-1
clone_size: -
cdr3_aa: CASSHAGMNYGYTF
cdr3_nt: TGCGCCAGCAGCCATGCCGGGATGAACTATGGCTACACCTTC

j_call: TRBJ2-7
d_call: TRBD1
v_call: TRBV5-4
clone_size: -
cdr3_aa: CASSSWDRVYEQYF
cdr3_nt: TGTGCCAGCAGCTCGTGGGACAGGGTTTACGAGCAGTACTTC

j_call: TRBJ2-7
d_call: -
v_call: TRBV6-5
clone_size: -
cdr3_aa: CASRDLGFEQYF
cdr3_nt: TGTGCCAGCAGGGATCTAGGATTCGAGCAGTACTTC